Many counts were recorded for the clone carrying this T cell receptor beta chain. Its antigen is unidentified. The sample originates from a study of response to subunit inactivated influenza vaccine. Study observations and caveats: Every seasonal influenza vaccination brings in few new T cells, the authors suggested.

TCRdb re-derived calls from the RT-PCR reads in MiXCR, one entry per CDR3 protein. The sample has hundreds of thousands of distinct CDR3 sequences, 25% seen once. From germline, CDR1 is SGHAT and CDR2 FQNNGV. This CDR3 has 15 amino acids. V trimming: 4 bases; J trimming: 3 bases; junction bases outside the gene matches: 3. The V and J genes are TRBV11-2 and TRBJ2-7; the match to TRBD2 covers 13 bases. The source is a man aged 50 to 60 who received an inactivated influenza vaccine. The starting material was CD4+ T cells sorted from PBMCs, obtained about 5 days after vaccination. CDR3 DNA sequence: TGTGCCAGCAGCTCGGGACTAGCGGGGATCTACGAGCAGTACTTC. Translated, it gives CASSSGLAGIYEQYF.